One sample yielded the 9 T cell receptor beta chains listed below, sequenced in a study of cytomegalovirus exposure and HLA in healthy donors. Researchers ran the PCR with 60 Vbeta and 13 Jbeta primers. Here immunoSEQ multiplex PCR was the method, and the copy in TCRdb shows in-frame clones only, minus some. Among over 150,000 clones listed, 65% to 75% were seen once. Sequencing was done on a sample of PBMCs. The receptors stem from a man aged 25-40 years in good health and CMV-seronegative.

The chain links TRBV2 to TRBJ1-2; 8 positions agree with TRBD1. Germline V gene lookup returns CDR1 SNHLY and CDR2 FYNNEI. The CDR3 is 14 residues long. With 4 bases clipped from V and 4 bases from J, the junction kept 5 bases outside the gene matches. In nucleotides, the CDR3 is TGTGCCAGCAGTGCTGACAGGGGAAGCTATGGCTACACCTTC. Protein sequence: CASSADRGSYGYTF.

The rearrangement joins TRBV27 to TRBJ2-5; perhaps TRBD2 as D (6 bases). The end of the DNA fits TRBJ2-7 better, so the J call may be wrong. Germline V lookup: CDR1 MNHEY, CDR2 SMNVEV (reference sequence). The CDR3 totals 15 residues. The CDR3 bases are TGTGCCAGCAGAAAGCTGGGAGGACCCTCCTACGAGCAGTACTTC. Translating gives CASRKLGGPSYEQYF.

The rearrangement joins TRBV7-6 to TRBJ1-4; D gene uncertain. Trimming pared 1 base from V and 4 bases from J, leaving 10 bases between. Germline V CDR1 and CDR2: SGHVS, FNYEAQ. The CDR3 loop spans 15 amino acids. In DNA form, the CDR3 reads TGTGCCAGCAGCTTAGTGACCGAGGATAATGAAAAACTGTTTTTT. Translating it yields CASSLVTEDNEKLFF.

The V and J genes are TRBV7-9 and TRBJ2-1; 7 bases agree with TRBD1. Germline V gives CDR1 SEHNR, CDR2 FQNEAQ (reference sequence). The CDR3 is 12 amino acids. V dropped 1 base and J dropped 10; count of bases not matched to a gene: 1. CDR3 protein: CASSLGGGEQFF. The CDR3 DNA sequence: TGTGCCAGCAGCTTAGGAGGGGGCGAGCAGTTCTTC.

The chain couples TRBV2 to TRBJ1-2, with a weak D call TRBD1 (6 bases). Trimming stripped 5 bases from V and 6 bases from J, with 10 bases between. The CDR3 length is 12 residues. The germline CDR1 and CDR2 sequences are SNHLY and FYNNEI. CDR3 sequence: CASSTGFHGYTF. In DNA form, the CDR3 reads TGTGCCAGCAGTACAGGGTTCCATGGCTACACCTTC.

The chain has TRBV7-9 and TRBJ2-1; maybe TRBD1 (6 bases). V was clipped by 1 base and J by 4 bases, with 8 bases between them. Germline V gives CDR1 SEHNR, CDR2 FQNEAQ (reference sequence). This CDR3 is 14 amino acids long. The CDR3 region is CASSLGQEYNEQFF. As DNA, the CDR3 is TGTGCCAGCAGCTTAGGACAGGAGTACAATGAGCAGTTCTTC.

This clone turned up a few times. This chain connects TRBV14 to TRBJ1-1; no firm D call. Trimming removed 1 base from V and 1 base from J, with 7 bases in between. Germline V gene lookup returns CDR1 SGHDN and CDR2 FVKESK. CDR3 length equals 14 residues. The CDR3 sequence: CASSQGGRNTEAFF. CDR3 nucleotides: TGTGCCAGCAGCCAAGGTGGGAGGAACACTGAAGCTTTCTTT.

The chain has TRBV7-2 and TRBJ1-5; D not resolved. From germline, CDR1 is SGHTA and CDR2 FQGNSA. This CDR3 is built from 13 residues. Trimming stripped 4 bases from V and 4 bases from J, with 8 bases between. The CDR3 here is CASSSRLNQPQHF. In DNA form, the CDR3 reads TGTGCCAGCAGCTCCAGACTAAATCAGCCCCAGCATTTT.

This clone was found once. The gene calls are TRBV19 and TRBJ1-4; no reliable D call. Trimming left V 3 bases short and J 3 bases short, with 11 bases between. Germline V lookup: CDR1 LNHDA, CDR2 SQIVND (reference sequence). The CDR3 consists of 15 residues. Here the CDR3 DNA reads TGTGCCAGTAGTATGTCTACGTTCCCTAATGAAAAACTGTTTTTT. As protein: CASSMSTFPNEKLFF.